This record covers a single T cell receptor (beta chain). As yet, its antigen is unknown. Combining a sample-barcoded 5' primer with a J-beta primer mix, a second PCR ran for roughly 7 to 12 cycles. The authors tagged each cDNA molecule using a template-switch adaptor with 12 random nucleotides. One entry per CDR3 protein, called by TCRdb with MiXCR from the 5' RACE reads. The sample holds fewer than 750,000 distinct CDR3 sequences, about 45% seen once. The data are from a study of blood T cells in healthy people across ages. Overall study findings and caveats: The diversity estimates, figures obtained from one million T cells, were considered underestimates.

V lost 1 base and J 4 bases, leaving 8 bases between the germline ends. The CDR3 has 13 amino acids. Germline assignment: CDR1 LNHNV and CDR2 YYDKDF (reference sequence). Sequencing input: blood. The clonotype originates from an elderly man in good health. The V and J genes are TRBV15 and TRBJ2-7; no reliable D call. Here the CDR3 reads CATSRGLQYEQYF. DNA of the CDR3: TGTGCCACCAGCAGAGGGTTGCAATACGAGCAGTACTTC.